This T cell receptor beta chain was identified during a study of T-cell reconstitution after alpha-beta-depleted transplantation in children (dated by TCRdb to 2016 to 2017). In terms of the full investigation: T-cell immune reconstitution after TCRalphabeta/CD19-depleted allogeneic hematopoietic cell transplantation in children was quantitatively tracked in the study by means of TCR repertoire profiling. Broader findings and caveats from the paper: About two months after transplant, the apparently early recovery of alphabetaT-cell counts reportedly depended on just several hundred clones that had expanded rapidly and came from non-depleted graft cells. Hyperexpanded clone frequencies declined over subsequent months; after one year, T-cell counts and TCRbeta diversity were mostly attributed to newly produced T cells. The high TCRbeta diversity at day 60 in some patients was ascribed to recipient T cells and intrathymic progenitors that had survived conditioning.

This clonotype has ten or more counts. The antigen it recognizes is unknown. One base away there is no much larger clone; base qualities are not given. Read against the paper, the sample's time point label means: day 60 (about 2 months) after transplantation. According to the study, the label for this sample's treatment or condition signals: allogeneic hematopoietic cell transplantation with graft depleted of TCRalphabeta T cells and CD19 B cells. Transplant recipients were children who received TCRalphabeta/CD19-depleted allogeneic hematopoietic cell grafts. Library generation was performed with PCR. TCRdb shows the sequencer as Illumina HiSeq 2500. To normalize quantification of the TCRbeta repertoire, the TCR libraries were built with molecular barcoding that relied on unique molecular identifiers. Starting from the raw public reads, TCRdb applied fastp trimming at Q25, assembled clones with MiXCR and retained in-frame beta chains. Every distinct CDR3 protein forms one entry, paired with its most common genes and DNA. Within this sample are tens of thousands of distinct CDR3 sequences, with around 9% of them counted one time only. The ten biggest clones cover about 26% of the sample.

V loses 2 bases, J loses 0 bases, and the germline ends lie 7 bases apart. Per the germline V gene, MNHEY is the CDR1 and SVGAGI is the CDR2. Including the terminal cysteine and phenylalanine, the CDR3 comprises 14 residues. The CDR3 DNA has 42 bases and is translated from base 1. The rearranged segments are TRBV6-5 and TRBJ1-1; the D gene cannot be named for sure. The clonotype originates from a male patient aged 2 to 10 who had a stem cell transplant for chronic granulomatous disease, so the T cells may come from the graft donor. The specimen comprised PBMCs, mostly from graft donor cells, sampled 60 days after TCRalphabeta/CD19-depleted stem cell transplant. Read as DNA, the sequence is TGTGCCAGCAGTTACCTTAATATGAACACTGAAGCTTTCTTT. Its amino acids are CASSYLNMNTEAFF.